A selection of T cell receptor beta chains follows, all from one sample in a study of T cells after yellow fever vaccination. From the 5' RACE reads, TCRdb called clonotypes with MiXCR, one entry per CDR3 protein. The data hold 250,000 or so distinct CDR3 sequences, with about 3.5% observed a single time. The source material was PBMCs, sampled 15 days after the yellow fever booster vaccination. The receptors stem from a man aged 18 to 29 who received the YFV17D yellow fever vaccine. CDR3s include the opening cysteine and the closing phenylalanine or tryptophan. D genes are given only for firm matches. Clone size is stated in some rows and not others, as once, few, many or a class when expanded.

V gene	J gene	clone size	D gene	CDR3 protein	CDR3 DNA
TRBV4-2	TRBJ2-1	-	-	CASSQENGGQYNEQFF	TGTGCCAGCAGCCAAGAGAATGGGGGGCAGTACAATGAGCAGTTCTTC
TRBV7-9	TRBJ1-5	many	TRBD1	CASSDGRGQGDQPQHF	TGTGCCAGCAGTGACGGCAGGGGGCAGGGGGATCAGCCCCAGCATTTT
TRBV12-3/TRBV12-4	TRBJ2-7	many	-	CASSLGPEGQYF	TGTGCCAGCAGTTTAGGGCCGGAGGGGCAGTACTTC
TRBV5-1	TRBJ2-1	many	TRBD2	CASSLASGGASEQFF	TGCGCCAGCAGCTTGGCTAGCGGGGGGGCCTCTGAGCAGTTCTTC
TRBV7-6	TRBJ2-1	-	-	CASSLVTSDEQFF	TGTGCCAGCAGCTTAGTGACTAGTGATGAGCAGTTCTTC
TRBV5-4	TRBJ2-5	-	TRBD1	CASSPPATGRGVDQYF	TGTGCCAGCAGCCCTCCCGCGACAGGGCGAGGGGTGGACCAGTACTTC
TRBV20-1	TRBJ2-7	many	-	CSAVGTDTYEQYF	TGCAGTGCTGTCGGGACCGACACCTACGAGCAGTACTTC
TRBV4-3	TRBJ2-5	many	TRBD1	CASSQDLYRGPETQYF	TGCGCCAGCAGCCAAGATCTGTACAGGGGGCCGGAGACCCAGTACTTC
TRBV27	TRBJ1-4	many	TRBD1	CASSLSRTDRDEKLFF	TGTGCCAGCAGTTTATCCCGAACCGACAGGGACGAAAAACTGTTTTTT
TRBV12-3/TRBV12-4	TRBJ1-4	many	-	CASSQTATNEKLFF	TGTGCCAGCAGTCAAACTGCAACTAATGAAAAACTGTTTTTT